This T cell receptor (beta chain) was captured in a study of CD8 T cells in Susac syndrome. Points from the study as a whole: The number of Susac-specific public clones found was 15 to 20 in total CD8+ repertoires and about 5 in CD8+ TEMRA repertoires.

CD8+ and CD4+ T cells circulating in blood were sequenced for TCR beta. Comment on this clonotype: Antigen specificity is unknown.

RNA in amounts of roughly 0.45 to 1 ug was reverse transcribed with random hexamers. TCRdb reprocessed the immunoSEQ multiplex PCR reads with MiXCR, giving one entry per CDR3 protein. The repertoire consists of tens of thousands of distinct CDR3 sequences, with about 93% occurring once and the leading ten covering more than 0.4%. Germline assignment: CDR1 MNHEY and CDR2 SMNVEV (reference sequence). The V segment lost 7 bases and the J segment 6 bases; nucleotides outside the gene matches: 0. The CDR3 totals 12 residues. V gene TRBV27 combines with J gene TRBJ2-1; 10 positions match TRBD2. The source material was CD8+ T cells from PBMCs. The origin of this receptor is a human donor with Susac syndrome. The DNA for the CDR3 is TGTGCCAGCACTAGCGGGGGCAATGAGCAGTTCTTC. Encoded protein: CASTSGGNEQFF.